The 20 T cell receptor beta chains given below trace back to one sample, sequenced in a study of blood T cells in healthy people across ages. Next came a second PCR, run for roughly 6 to 11 cycles, which used a sample-barcoded 5' primer along with a J-beta primer mix. TCRdb fed the 5' RACE reads into MiXCR, producing one record per CDR3 protein. The table lists about a million distinct CDR3 sequences, 48% of them singletons, with 13% in the top ten. Sequenced input: blood. These receptors were collected from a man younger than 40 in good health.

This clonotype appeared a few times. The gene calls are TRBV4-3 and TRBJ2-4, with D tentatively TRBD1 (6 bases). Trimming cost V 3 bases and J 1 base, with 16 bases left between them. Germline V gene sequence: CDR1 LGHNA, CDR2 YSLEER. This CDR3 contains 17 residues. CDR3 amino acids: CASSHALGHQAKNIQYF. The CDR3 coding sequence is TGCGCCAGCAGCCATGCTCTGGGACACCAGGCCAAAAACATTCAGTACTTC.

This clonotype has a handful of counts. V gene TRBV18 combines with J gene TRBJ2-3, with D unclear. The V end lost 2 bases, the J end lost 0 bases, and 12 bases lay between the germline ends. CDR3 length: 16 amino acids. Germline values: CDR1 KGHSH, CDR2 LQKENI. Here the CDR3 reads CASSPSRLTSTDTQYF. CDR3 in DNA: TGTGCCAGCTCACCATCACGGTTAACTAGCACAGATACGCAGTATTTT.

This clonotype occurred a few times. The chain uses TRBV7-8 and TRBJ1-2, with D maybe TRBD1 (5 bases). Germline CDR1 and CDR2: SGHVS and FQNEAQ. This CDR3 comprises 16 residues. V was pared by 3 bases and J by 1 base, with 15 bases between. CDR3: CASSFSIDSSNYGYTF. The CDR3 DNA reads TGTGCCAGCAGCTTCTCAATCGACAGCAGTAACTATGGCTACACCTTC.

This clonotype has more than one count but fewer than ten. V is TRBV12-3 or TRBV12-4 and J is TRBJ1-5, with no clear D. This CDR3 is built from 15 residues. The ends were cut back, 6 bases at V and 0 bases at J, with 12 bases in the middle. The CDR3 here is CASSRGPYSNQPQHF. The CDR3 DNA is TGTGCCAGCAGCCGTGGCCCTTATAGCAATCAGCCCCAGCATTTT.

The chain employs TRBV20-1 and TRBJ2-7; 9 bases are shared with TRBD2. This CDR3 has 14 amino acids. J lost 4 bases, V lost 3 bases, and 7 bases had no gene match. CDR1 is DFQATT and CDR2 is SNEGSKA in the germline V gene (reference sequence). The CDR3 is CSARTFAGGYEQYF. The CDR3, as DNA: TGCAGTGCTAGGACCTTCGCGGGGGGGTACGAGCAGTACTTC.

The rearrangement joins TRBV7-2 to TRBJ2-6; the D gene is possibly TRBD2 (5 bases). This CDR3 contains 18 residues. Germline V gives CDR1 SGHTA, CDR2 FQGNSA. Deletions cut 6 bases from V and 1 base from J, with 19 bases between. The DNA for the CDR3 is TGTGCCAGCAGTTACTCGGGATCCTTAAATTCTGGGGCCAACGTCCTGACTTTC. Its translation is CASSYSGSLNSGANVLTF.

The chain carries TRBV18 and TRBJ2-3, with TRBD1 matching 9 bases. Germline trimming cut 5 bases from V and 3 bases from J; bases unmatched to any gene: 15. CDR3 length equals 18 residues. Germline V gene data show CDR1 as KGHSH and CDR2 as LQKENI. CDR3: CASSSSRLTGGRTDTQYF. The CDR3 DNA follows: TGTGCCAGCTCATCCTCGAGATTGACAGGGGGTCGGACAGATACGCAGTATTTT.

The CDR3 region is CSVEDRLGARTGYTF. The CDR3 bases are TGCAGCGTTGAAGATCGACTGGGGGCGAGGACTGGCTACACCTTC. The V call is TRBV29-1, the J call TRBJ1-2, with D maybe TRBD1 (6 bases). V shed 0 bases and J shed 7 bases, with 18 bases lying between them. Germline CDR1 is SQVTM and CDR2 is ANQGSEA. The CDR3 has 15 residues. The variable domain in full, completed from reference TRBV29-1 and TRBJ1-2, reads SAVISQKPSRDICQRGTSLTIQCQVDSQVTMMFWYRQQPGQSLTLIATANQGSEATYESGFVIDKFPISRPNLTFSTLTVSNMSPEDSSIYLCSVEDRLGARTGYTFGSGTRLTVV.

The V gene is TRBV7-9, the J gene TRBJ2-3; 14 bases line up with TRBD2. This CDR3 is built from 18 residues. The germline V gene has CDR1 SEHNR and CDR2 FQNEAQ (reference sequence). Trimming removed 4 bases from V and 4 bases from J; junction bases left unmatched: 10. The CDR3 protein is CASSSPGLAGEGADTQYF. CDR3 sequence (DNA): TGTGCCAGCAGCTCCCCGGGACTAGCGGGAGAGGGTGCAGATACGCAGTATTTT.

J is TRBJ2-5 and V is TRBV12-3 or TRBV12-4; a possible D gene is TRBD2 (5 bases). The J call may not be correct, given that the DNA end is closer to TRBJ2-7. The CDR3 extends over 15 amino acids. As DNA, the CDR3 is TGTGCCAGCAGCACGAGGGCAAGGGTCGGTGACGAGCAGTACTTC. As protein: CASSTRARVGDEQYF.

This chain uses TRBV20-1 with TRBJ1-2; 7 nucleotides agree with TRBD1. Germline V gene sequence: CDR1 DFQATT, CDR2 SNEGSKA (reference sequence). Losses at the gene ends were 5 bases for V and 1 base for J; bases not matched to a gene: 1. This CDR3 region has 12 residues. CDR3 loop: CSAGQVNYGYTF. DNA of the CDR3: TGCAGTGCTGGACAGGTTAACTATGGCTACACCTTC.

The rearrangement joins TRBV10-3 to TRBJ2-1; D gene uncertain. V was trimmed by 8 bases and J by 0 bases, leaving 23 bases between them. Germline CDR1 and CDR2: ENHRY and SYGVKD. CDR3 length: 18 amino acids. The DNA for the CDR3 is TGTGCCATCCAGAGCCCAGCGCGACGGCCGAACTCCTACAATGAGCAGTTCTTC. Protein product: CAIQSPARRPNSYNEQFF.

The V and J genes are TRBV29-1 and TRBJ1-4, with TRBD1 as a possible D gene (5 bases). There are 15 residues in the CDR3. Trimming shortened V by 4 bases and J by 3 bases, and 15 bases separated the two germline ends. Germline V lookup: CDR1 SQVTM, CDR2 ANQGSEA. CDR3 in amino acids: CSVVASQGPNEKLFF. The DNA for the CDR3 is TGCAGCGTTGTCGCTTCGCAGGGACCTAATGAAAAACTGTTTTTT.

V is TRBV20-1 and J is TRBJ1-2; 10 bases are shared with TRBD1. Trimming cost V 5 bases and J 2 bases; bases outside gene matches: 14. The CDR3 spans 17 residues. CDR1 and CDR2 from the germline V gene are DFQATT and SNEGSKA (reference sequence). The CDR3 coding sequence is TGCAGTGCTCGCGACTTGACAGGGGGCGTTGGAAACTATGGCTACACCTTC. Translating gives CSARDLTGGVGNYGYTF.

This clonotype was detected only a few times. The chain couples TRBV20-1 to TRBJ1-2, with 8 positions matching TRBD1. The CDR3 loop spans 15 amino acids. Trimming at V came to 1 base and at J to 2 bases, leaving 6 bases not matched to a gene. From germline, CDR1 is DFQATT and CDR2 SNEGSKA (reference sequence). CDR3: CSARVSDRVNYGYTF. The CDR3 bases are TGCAGTGCTAGAGTGTCGGACAGGGTCAACTATGGCTACACCTTC.

This chain connects TRBV6-2 or TRBV6-3 to TRBJ2-7; TRBD1 is a possible D gene (5 bases). Germline values: CDR1 MNHEY, CDR2 SVGEGT. The V end lost 2 bases, the J end lost 7 bases, and 21 bases lay between the germline ends. This CDR3 comprises 16 residues. The CDR3 region is CASSYPDRYGYDEQYF. In DNA, the CDR3 is TGTGCCAGCAGTTACCCAGACAGATACGGTTACGATGAGCAGTACTTC.

In this sample, this clonotype turned up many times. V gene TRBV7-2 combines with J gene TRBJ2-7; TRBD2 matches at 7 bases. CDR1 and CDR2 from the germline V gene are SGHTA and FQGNSA. Germline trimming cut 5 bases from V and 2 bases from J; bases unmatched to any gene: 12. The CDR3 is 16 amino acids. The CDR3 DNA reads TGTGCCAGCAGCCCCGCGGGCGGGGGTACCCCCTACGAGCAGTACTTC. Its protein product is CASSPAGGGTPYEQYF. Full variable domain (rest looked up from reference TRBV7-2 and TRBJ2-7): GAGVSQSPSNKVTEKGKDVELRCDPISGHTALYWYRQSLGQGLEFLIYFQGNSAPDKSGLPSDRFSAERTGGSVSTLTIQRTQQEDSAVYLCASSPAGGGTPYEQYFGPGTRLTVT.

The table lists this clonotype with a few counts. The CDR3 coding sequence is TGTGCCAGCAGTTCTACCCGGACAGGCGTGAACACTGAAGCTTTCTTT. Translation gives CASSSTRTGVNTEAFF. The J gene is TRBJ1-1, the V gene TRBV2; 7 positions match TRBD1. V lost 5 bases to trimming and J lost 0 bases; unmatched junction nucleotides: 9. This CDR3 region has 16 residues. The germline V gene encodes CDR1 SNHLY and CDR2 FYNNEI.

Ten or more counts support this clonotype. The rearrangement links TRBV5-5 to TRBJ2-7; no reliable D call. Germline V CDR1 and CDR2: SGHKS, YYEKEE (reference sequence). CDR3 length equals 16 residues. V was clipped by 3 bases and J by 0 bases, with 16 bases between them. CDR3 protein: CASSSDPGQSSYEQYF. As DNA, the CDR3 is TGTGCCAGCAGCTCCGACCCTGGGCAGAGCTCCTACGAGCAGTACTTC.

The V call is TRBV6-5, the J call TRBJ1-1; no clear D. The CDR3 runs to 15 residues. V was shortened by 2 bases and J by 1 base, with 11 bases between the two germline ends. The V gene's germline CDR1 is MNHEY and CDR2 SVGAGI. CDR3 nucleotides: TGTGCCAGCAGTTACCAACCGGCAGGGAACACTGAAGCTTTCTTT. Translated: CASSYQPAGNTEAFF.